The 24 T cell receptor beta chains in this list originate from one sample, sequenced in a study of identical twins. TCRdb redid the calling of the 5' RACE reads with MiXCR, one entry per CDR3 protein. The table has some 1,700,000 distinct CDR3 sequences, about 32% seen once. Sequenced material: cord blood. These receptors all stem from a newborn girl in good health.

In this sample, this clonotype turned up a few times. The genes are TRBV14 and TRBJ2-1; 7 bases fit TRBD2. The CDR3 covers 18 residues. J gave up 2 bases and V 4 bases, and 14 bases lay outside the gene matches. Germline CDR1 is SGHDN and CDR2 is FVKESK. The CDR3 reads CASSPRDYLLATYNEQFF. CDR3 nucleotide sequence: TGTGCCAGCAGCCCCCGGGACTACCTCCTAGCGACCTACAATGAGCAGTTCTTC. Drawing the rest from reference TRBV14 and TRBJ2-1, the complete variable domain is EAGVTQFPSHSVIEKGQTVTLRCDPISGHDNLYWYRRVMGKEIKFLLHFVKESKQDESGMPNNRFLAERTGGTYSTLKVQPAELEDSGVYFCASSPRDYLLATYNEQFFGPGTRLTVL.

Of note for this clonotype: A junction boundary mismatches the germline segment, possibly from a read error. The genes are TRBV5-1 and TRBJ1-2, with D possibly matching TRBD1 (6 bases). This CDR3 has 14 amino acids. Per germline, CDR1 SGHRS and CDR2 YFSETQ. CDR3: CASSPDSSNYGYIF. The DNA for the CDR3 is TGCGCCAGCAGCCCGGACAGCTCTAACTATGGCTACATCTTC.

This clonotype showed up many times. V gene TRBV20-1 combines with J gene TRBJ2-1, with 7 positions matching TRBD1. Trimming removed 2 bases from V and 0 bases from J; junction bases left unmatched: 10. Germline V CDR1 and CDR2: DFQATT, SNEGSKA (reference sequence). The CDR3 has 17 amino acids. Written as DNA, the CDR3 is TGCAGTGCTAGATCTCCCGCGACAGGGAGCTCCTACAATGAGCAGTTCTTC. Its protein product is CSARSPATGSSYNEQFF.

V usage is TRBV5-6 and J usage is TRBJ1-6; D not resolved. The V and J ends lost 4 bases and 6 bases respectively, with 17 bases between them. The CDR3 contains 16 residues. Looked up from germline, CDR1 is SGHDT and CDR2 is YYEEEE. CDR3 loop: CASSPAGSGANSPLHF. The CDR3 nucleotides read TGTGCCAGCAGCCCGGCCGGGTCAGGAGCTAATTCACCCCTCCACTTT.

This clonotype turned up a few times. V usage is TRBV6-1 and J usage is TRBJ1-4; a weak D match, TRBD1 (5 bases). The CDR3 totals 15 residues. Germline-derived CDR1 and CDR2 are MNHNS and SASEGT. V lost 3 bases and J lost 4, with 12 bases in between. The CDR3 here is CASSELRDDNEKLFF. The CDR3 nucleotides are TGTGCCAGCAGTGAGCTCAGGGATGATAATGAAAAACTGTTTTTT.

This clonotype was seen at least ten times. This chain connects TRBV29-1 to TRBJ2-7, with 11 bases fitting TRBD1. Germline-derived CDR1 and CDR2 are SQVTM and ANQGSEA. CDR3 length equals 16 residues. J lost 2 bases, V lost 4 bases, and 10 bases had no gene match. CDR3 coding DNA: TGCAGCGTTGGCATTTATACGGGACAGGGGGCCTACGAGCAGTACTTC. It translates to CSVGIYTGQGAYEQYF.

The chain employs TRBV27 and TRBJ1-1; D ambiguous. The CDR3 runs 14 residues. V shed 5 bases and J shed 6 bases, with 16 bases lying between them. CDR1 is MNHEY and CDR2 is SMNVEV in the germline V gene (reference sequence). For the CDR3, the DNA is TGTGCCAGCAGTCTGACGAAGTGGCTCTCTGAAGCTTTCTTT. This translates into CASSLTKWLSEAFF.

The V call is TRBV3-1, the J call TRBJ2-5; D possibly uses TRBD1 or TRBD2 (5 bases each). The CDR3 runs 16 residues. V lost 0 bases to trimming and J lost 5 bases, with 16 bases between them. CDR1 LGHDT and CDR2 YNNKEL come from the germline V gene (reference sequence). The CDR3 DNA is TGTGCCAGCAGCCAAGATTGGGGGACCCATAAGGAGACCCAGTACTTC. This gives the protein CASSQDWGTHKETQYF.

Concerning this clonotype itself: One end of the junction varies from germline; a read error may be responsible. The rearrangement joins TRBV3-1 to TRBJ1-2; D remains unclear. The CDR3 is 12 amino acids. The germline V gene encodes CDR1 LGHDT and CDR2 YNNKEL (reference sequence). The CDR3 DNA follows: TGTGCCGGCAGCCAAGATCTGGACGGCTACACCTTC. Translated, it gives CAGSQDLDGYTF.

CDR3 sequence: CASSSDRGGDTQYF. The CDR3 DNA follows: TGCGCCAGCAGCTCGGACAGGGGAGGGGATACGCAGTATTTT. The chain has TRBV5-1 and TRBJ2-3, with TRBD1 matching over 9 bases. This CDR3 contains 14 residues. The V segment lost 3 bases and the J segment 6 bases; nucleotides outside the gene matches: 5. Per the germline V gene, CDR1 is SGHRS and CDR2 is YFSETQ.

This clonotype was detected ten times or more. This chain connects TRBV29-1 to TRBJ2-1, with D unresolved. Germline V gene lookup returns CDR1 SQVTM and CDR2 ANQGSEA. This CDR3 is 14 amino acids long. V dropped 6 bases and J dropped 10 bases, with 22 bases sitting between them. As DNA, the CDR3 is TGCAGCGTCCTCACAATGGACCATATATGGGAGCAGTTCTTC. This codes for CSVLTMDHIWEQFF.

This clonotype has a count of ten or more. V and J are TRBV5-1 and TRBJ2-7; weak D call: TRBD1 (5 bases). The CDR3 totals 11 residues. The germline V gene encodes CDR1 SGHRS and CDR2 YFSETQ. The V end lost 4 bases, the J end lost 7 bases, and 9 bases lay between the germline ends. The CDR3 here is CASSADKEQYF. Here the CDR3 DNA reads TGCGCCAGCAGCGCGGACAAGGAGCAGTACTTC.

The chain uses TRBV10-3 and TRBJ1-6, with D possibly matching TRBD1 (6 bases). V was pared by 6 bases and J by 6 bases, with 12 bases between. The CDR3 covers 14 residues. The germline V gene has CDR1 ENHRY and CDR2 SYGVKD. The CDR3 sequence is CAIRLTGSNSPLHF. CDR3 nucleotide sequence: TGTGCCATCAGGCTAACAGGGAGTAATTCACCCCTCCACTTT.

The chain couples TRBV12-3 or TRBV12-4 to TRBJ2-7; possible D gene TRBD1, 6 bases. The CDR3 extends over 14 amino acids. Trimming pared 3 bases from V and 0 bases from J, leaving 9 bases between. CDR3 sequence reads: CASSFPGASYEQYF. For the CDR3, the DNA is TGTGCCAGCAGTTTCCCAGGGGCCTCCTACGAGCAGTACTTC.

V is TRBV25-1 and J is TRBJ2-3; D is perhaps TRBD1 or TRBD2 (5 bases each). This CDR3 spans 15 amino acids. Trimming took 4 bases from V and 3 from J, leaving 14 bases between them. Germline CDR1 and CDR2: MGHDK and SYGVNS. The CDR3 is CASSAGGGRTDTQYF. CDR3 DNA sequence: TGTGCCAGCAGTGCAGGTGGGGGTAGGACAGATACGCAGTATTTT.

This clonotype was seen a single time. This chain links TRBV27 with TRBJ2-3; 13 bases agree with TRBD2. The CDR3 sequence is 16 residues long. Unmatched junction bases numbered 4, after V lost 7 bases and J lost 0 bases. Germline V CDR1 and CDR2: MNHEY, SMNVEV (reference sequence). CDR3: CASKKTSGGSTDTQYF. In DNA form, the CDR3 reads TGTGCCAGCAAGAAGACTAGCGGGGGGAGCACAGATACGCAGTATTTT.

This clonotype was picked up a small number of times. The chain has TRBV24-1 and TRBJ2-5; maybe TRBD2 (5 bases). Germline-derived CDR1 and CDR2 are KGHDR and SFDVKD. V was shortened by 0 bases and J by 4 bases, with 11 bases between the two germline ends. This CDR3 has 15 amino acids. This CDR3 reads CATSDLFGERETQYF. The CDR3 coding sequence is TGTGCCACCAGTGATTTGTTCGGGGAGCGAGAGACCCAGTACTTC.

This clonotype has only a few counts. V usage is TRBV4-2 and J usage is TRBJ1-2, with 7 bases matching TRBD1. The J segment lost 4 bases and the V segment lost 4 bases, leaving 15 bases of the junction unmatched. The CDR3 length is 17 residues. Germline lookup yields CDR1 LGHNA and CDR2 YNFKEQ. CDR3 nucleotides: TGTGCCAGCAGCCTCACAACCTCGACAGGGACGAGCTATGGCTACACCTTC. Translation gives CASSLTTSTGTSYGYTF.

The V call is TRBV6-5, the J call TRBJ1-5; 8 bases align to TRBD1. CDR3 length: 17 residues. V lost 4 bases to trimming and J lost 0 bases; unmatched junction nucleotides: 8. CDR1 MNHEY and CDR2 SVGAGI come from the germline V gene. CDR3 region: CASSSRTGHYSNQPQHF. Here the CDR3 DNA reads TGTGCCAGCAGTTCCCGGACAGGGCATTATAGCAATCAGCCCCAGCATTTT.

The chain links TRBV4-1 to TRBJ2-3; D is undetermined. Germline loops: CDR1 MGHRA, CDR2 YSYEKL. Deletions cut 3 bases from V and 4 bases from J, with 11 bases between. The CDR3 covers 14 residues. The CDR3 DNA sequence: TGCGCCAGCAGCCAGTCCTACCTTCCAGATACGCAGTATTTT. It translates to CASSQSYLPDTQYF.

The V gene is TRBV13, the J gene TRBJ1-1; D ambiguous. Germline V gene sequence: CDR1 PRHDT, CDR2 FYEKMQ (reference sequence). Trimming shortened V by 5 bases and J by 10 bases, and 11 bases separated the two germline ends. The CDR3 has 11 residues. CDR3 sequence reads: CASSGPRRAFF. Written as DNA, the CDR3 is TGTGCCAGCAGCGGTCCCCGGCGAGCTTTCTTT.

This clonotype was observed a handful of times. CDR3 amino acids: CSASVRTGATDIQYF. In DNA, the CDR3 is TGCAGTGCTAGTGTACGGACAGGGGCGACGGACATTCAGTACTTC. The chain combines TRBV20-1 with TRBJ2-4; TRBD1 aligns across 9 bases. V shed 3 bases, J shed 8 bases, and the junction held 11 bases outside the gene matches. Germline V gene sequence: CDR1 DFQATT, CDR2 SNEGSKA (reference sequence). This CDR3 contains 15 residues.

The V and J genes are TRBV7-9 and TRBJ2-3, with TRBD2 identical over 7 bases. The CDR3 is 11 amino acids. Losses at the gene ends were 8 bases for V and 5 bases for J; bases not matched to a gene: 1. Germline V gives CDR1 SEHNR, CDR2 FQNEAQ (reference sequence). The CDR3 is CASGGGDTQYF. The CDR3 nucleotides are TGTGCCAGCGGGGGGGGAGATACGCAGTATTTT.

This clonotype was found many times. V usage is TRBV10-3 and J usage is TRBJ2-7; D not resolved. V lost 0 bases to trimming and J lost 2 bases, with 11 bases between them. The CDR3 totals 15 residues. Germline CDR1 is ENHRY and CDR2 is SYGVKD. The CDR3 sequence: CAISESGGPAYEQYF. The CDR3 DNA sequence: TGTGCCATCAGTGAGTCAGGCGGCCCAGCCTACGAGCAGTACTTC.